These T cell receptor beta chains were read from a single sample in a study of cytomegalovirus exposure and HLA in healthy donors. The repertoire was sequenced with immunoSEQ multiplex PCR; TCRdb's copy has only in-frame clones and lacks some. The sample records 200,000 to 250,000 clones, 75% to 95% being singletons. Sequenced sample: PBMCs. These receptors all stem from a woman aged 18-29 years in good health and CMV-seronegative. Each CDR3 is given with its conserved first and last residue. D genes are given only for firm matches. Not every row has a clone size; where given, it reads once, few, many or a size class.

j_call | v_call | d_call | clone_size | cdr3_aa | cdr3_nt
TRBJ1-1 | TRBV7-9 | - | - | CASSEMSEGPLF | TGTGCCAGCAGCGAGATGTCAGAGGGCCCTCTGTTT
TRBJ1-1 | TRBV7-6 | - | - | CASSKDRNTEAFF | TGTGCCAGCAGTAAGGACAGGAACACTGAAGCTTTCTTT
TRBJ2-5 | TRBV10-1 | TRBD2 | - | CATSAGQGETQYF | TGCGCCACATCAGCGGGGCAAGGGGAGACCCAGTACTTC
TRBJ2-7 | TRBV9 | - | - | CASSPTSGSSLWEQYF | TGTGCCAGCAGCCCAACTTCGGGTTCCTCGTTGTGGGAGCAGTACTTC
TRBJ2-1 | TRBV5-1 | TRBD2 | - | CASSPLAGGSYNEQFF | TGCGCCAGCAGCCCATTAGCGGGAGGCTCCTACAATGAGCAGTTCTTC
TRBJ1-5 | TRBV29-1 | TRBD1 | - | CSAGGGGQPQHF | TGCAGCGCAGGGGGTGGGGGCCAGCCCCAGCATTTT
TRBJ1-1 | TRBV5-1 | - | - | CASSLVLTDTEAFF | TGCGCCAGCAGCTTGGTCCTAACAGACACTGAAGCTTTCTTT
TRBJ2-1 | TRBV28 | - | - | CASSPRLVNEQFF | TGTGCCAGCAGTCCCAGACTAGTGAATGAGCAGTTCTTC
TRBJ2-7 | TRBV19 | - | - | CASSIGSSYEQYF | TGTGCCAGTAGTATCGGTAGTTCCTACGAGCAGTACTTC
TRBJ1-1 | TRBV4-1 | - | - | CASSLIGGTEAFF | TGCGCCAGCAGCCTTATAGGGGGCACTGAAGCTTTCTTT
TRBJ1-5 | TRBV30 | - | - | CAWSHPPVRVFQDQPQHF | TGTGCCTGGAGTCACCCCCCGGTCAGGGTTTTTCAGGATCAGCCCCAGCATTTT
TRBJ2-2 | TRBV10-1 | - | - | CASRETQNTGELFF | TGCGCCAGCAGGGAGACACAGAACACCGGGGAGCTGTTTTTT
TRBJ2-7 | TRBV29-1 | TRBD1 | once | CSVDRAPGTGSYEQYF | TGCAGCGTTGATAGGGCCCCAGGGACAGGATCATACGAGCAGTACTTC
TRBJ1-2 | TRBV4-2 | - | - | CASSQDGSRSNYGYTF | TGTGCCAGCAGCCAAGATGGCTCAAGATCTAACTATGGCTACACCTTC
TRBJ2-1 | TRBV6-5 | - | - | CASSYSGSYNEQFF | TGTGCCAGCAGTTATAGCGGCAGCTACAATGAGCAGTTCTTC
TRBJ1-2 | TRBV18 | - | - | CASSSDSRTNGYTF | TGTGCCAGCTCATCCGACAGCAGGACGAATGGCTACACCTTC
TRBJ1-1 | TRBV19 | - | - | CASSIVHQGSTEAFF | TGTGCCAGTAGTATAGTTCACCAGGGGAGCACTGAAGCTTTCTTT
TRBJ1-1 | TRBV27 | TRBD1 | - | CASRDRAIMNTEAFF | TGTGCCAGCAGAGACAGGGCTATCATGAACACTGAAGCTTTCTTT
TRBJ2-5 | TRBV29-1 | - | - | CSVSVGRRGIQETQYF | TGCAGCGTTTCCGTCGGGCGCAGGGGAATTCAAGAGACCCAGTACTTC
TRBJ2-7 | TRBV7-8 | - | - | CASSPNVGQQTYEQYF | TGTGCCAGCAGCCCAAACGTGGGGCAGCAGACCTACGAGCAGTACTTC
TRBJ1-5 | TRBV2 | - | - | CASSDGTNSNQPQHF | TGTGCCAGCAGCGACGGGACAAATAGCAATCAGCCCCAGCATTTT
TRBJ1-2 | TRBV5-4 | - | - | CASSSSLFVPYGYTF | TGTGCCAGCAGCTCGTCCCTGTTCGTCCCCTATGGCTACACCTTC
TRBJ1-1 | TRBV14 | TRBD1 | - | CASSHRTGGIGSTEAFF | TGTGCCAGCAGCCACCGGACAGGGGGCATAGGAAGCACTGAAGCTTTCTTT
TRBJ2-6 | TRBV30 | - | - | CAWSGLKSSGANVLTF | TGTGCCTGGAGTGGTTTAAAGAGCTCTGGGGCCAACGTCCTGACTTTC
TRBJ2-7 | TRBV11-2 | TRBD2 | - | CASSPTSSGSSYEQYF | TGTGCCAGCAGCCCCACCTCAAGCGGGAGCTCCTACGAGCAGTACTTC
TRBJ2-7 | TRBV29-1 | - | - | CSAVGSGGEQYF | TGCAGCGCGGTAGGTTCCGGCGGGGAGCAGTACTTC
TRBJ1-5 | TRBV11-2 | - | - | CASSLWQGLGGNQPQHF | TGTGCCAGCAGCTTGTGGCAGGGTCTGGGTGGCAATCAGCCCCAGCATTTT
TRBJ1-1 | TRBV27 | - | - | CASSAQARGRMSPFF | TGTGCCAGCAGTGCACAAGCCCGAGGGCGCATGTCTCCTTTCTTT
TRBJ1-5 | TRBV19 | - | - | CASTSSGYSNQPQHF | TGTGCCAGTACCTCCTCAGGGTATAGCAATCAGCCCCAGCATTTT
TRBJ1-2 | TRBV5-4 | TRBD1 | few | CASSRDSYGYTF | TGTGCCAGCAGCCGGGACAGCTATGGCTACACCTTC
TRBJ1-4 | TRBV6-6 | - | - | CASSYTLPGKRFF | TGTGCCAGCAGTTACACACTCCCGGGGAAGCGGTTTTTT
TRBJ2-7 | TRBV29-1 | TRBD2 | - | CSVETSASYEQYF | TGCAGCGTTGAGACTAGCGCGTCCTACGAGCAGTACTTC
TRBJ2-3 | TRBV19 | - | - | CASSTSGTLNTDTQYF | TGTGCCAGTAGTACCTCCGGGACACTAAACACAGATACGCAGTATTTT
TRBJ1-4 | TRBV28 | TRBD1 | - | CASSLTGTGSEKLFF | TGTGCCAGCAGTCTAACCGGGACAGGAAGCGAAAAACTGTTTTTT
TRBJ2-3 | TRBV6-1 | - | - | CASSIAASTDTQYF | TGTGCCAGCAGTATAGCGGCTAGCACAGATACGCAGTATTTT
TRBJ1-1 | TRBV19 | - | - | CASSIPGVAEAFF | TGTGCCAGTAGTATACCAGGGGTGGCTGAAGCTTTCTTT
TRBJ1-5 | TRBV25-1 | - | - | CASSEGGGQPQHF | TGTGCCAGCAGTGAAGGGGGGGGCCAGCCCCAGCATTTT
TRBJ1-2 | TRBV5-1 | - | - | CASSFQAHYGYTF | TGCGCCAGCAGCTTTCAGGCTCACTATGGCTACACCTTC
TRBJ2-7 | TRBV27 | TRBD2 | - | CASSLVGASGSHEQYF | TGTGCCAGCAGTTTAGTTGGGGCTAGCGGGTCCCACGAGCAGTACTTC
TRBJ2-7 | TRBV6-1 | TRBD2 | few | CASSGLVRGEGQYF | TGTGCCAGCAGCGGACTAGTAAGAGGAGAAGGGCAGTACTTC
TRBJ1-2 | TRBV7-2 | TRBD1 | - | CASSPGTGFFGYTF | TGTGCCAGCAGCCCCGGGACAGGGTTTTTTGGCTACACCTTC
TRBJ2-7 | TRBV14 | - | - | CASSQVREQYF | TGTGCCAGCAGCCAAGTGAGAGAGCAGTACTTC
TRBJ2-7 | TRBV6-1 | - | - | CASSVANEQYF | TGTGCCAGCAGTGTCGCGAACGAGCAGTACTTC
TRBJ2-1 | TRBV5-1 | TRBD1 | - | CASSLAPQGADSGTEQFF | TGCGCCAGCAGCTTGGCCCCCCAGGGGGCGGATTCGGGGACTGAGCAGTTCTTC
TRBJ2-5 | TRBV7-2 | - | - | CASSLVADQETQYF | TGTGCCAGCAGCTTAGTAGCAGACCAAGAGACCCAGTACTTC
TRBJ2-7 | TRBV2 | TRBD1 | - | CASSQTGTGVWEQYF | TGTGCCAGCAGTCAAACCGGGACAGGGGTATGGGAGCAGTACTTC
TRBJ1-3 | TRBV9 | TRBD1 | - | CASSPGGRGNTIYF | TGTGCCAGCAGCCCAGGGGGACGCGGAAACACCATATATTTT
TRBJ1-3 | TRBV5-1 | TRBD1 | - | CASRPAGTGAGNTIYF | TGCGCCAGCAGACCTGCCGGGACAGGGGCCGGAAACACCATATATTTT
TRBJ1-5 | TRBV6-5 | - | few | CASSPGFSNQPQHF | TGTGCCAGCAGTCCAGGGTTTAGCAATCAGCCCCAGCATTTT
TRBJ1-2 | TRBV28 | - | - | CASSPLRTLNYGYTF | TGTGCCAGCAGCCCTCTAAGGACACTTAACTATGGCTACACCTTC
TRBJ2-1 | TRBV5-1 | TRBD2 | - | CASREEAGSYNEQFF | TGCGCCAGCAGGGAGGAAGCGGGATCCTACAATGAGCAGTTCTTC
TRBJ2-1 | TRBV13 | TRBD1 | - | CASSLVRDRGPNEQFF | TGTGCCAGCAGCTTAGTTCGGGACAGGGGGCCGAATGAGCAGTTCTTC
TRBJ2-1 | TRBV6-1 | - | - | CASSGGSFYNEQFF | TGTGCCAGCAGTGGGGGCAGTTTTTACAATGAGCAGTTCTTC
TRBJ2-7 | TRBV27 | TRBD2 | - | CASSLSSGPPYEQYF | TGTGCCAGCAGTTTATCTAGCGGGCCCCCCTACGAGCAGTACTTC
TRBJ2-1 | TRBV5-1 | TRBD2 | - | CASSATSGANEQFF | TGCGCCAGCAGCGCAACTAGCGGAGCCAATGAGCAGTTCTTC
TRBJ1-1 | TRBV27 | - | - | CASSGGKVLNTEAFF | TGTGCCAGCAGTGGAGGAAAAGTATTGAACACTGAAGCTTTCTTT
TRBJ2-1 | TRBV7-6 | TRBD2 | - | CASSTQGRLAGGPSSYNEQFF | TGTGCCAGCAGCACACAGGGACGACTAGCGGGAGGACCGAGCTCCTACAATGAGCAGTTCTTC
TRBJ1-2 | TRBV6-5 | - | - | CASSLLTGANYGYTF | TGTGCCAGCAGCCTCCTGACAGGTGCTAACTATGGCTACACCTTC